These 21 T cell receptor beta chains originate from one sample sequenced in a study of vaccination and CD4 T cells after COVID-19. No antigen has been identified for these receptors. Scientists ran DNA taken from cultured CD4+ T cells through the Oncomine TCR Beta short-read assay for sequencing. TCRdb reprocessed the PCR reads with MiXCR, giving one entry per CDR3 protein. Of 15,000 to 20,000 distinct CDR3 sequences in the sample, 56% were seen once. Specified treatment: roughly 10-day PBMC culture with coronavirus spike peptide pools or control peptides (ViraFEST assay). Sequencing used CD4+ T cells from blood, cultured in vitro. The receptor source for this set is a human donor who had recovered from COVID-19.

V is TRBV5-1 and J is TRBJ1-5, with TRBD1 as a possible D gene (6 bases). The germline V gene encodes CDR1 SGHRS and CDR2 YFSETQ. CDR3 length: 16 amino acids. V dropped 4 bases and J dropped 2 bases, with 16 bases sitting between them. CDR3 sequence (DNA): TGCGCCAGCAGCGTCGAGGGCAGGGGCGGCAATCAGCCCCAGCATTTT. This encodes CASSVEGRGGNQPQHF.

The chain recombines TRBV7-2 with TRBJ1-1, with D unresolved. The CDR3 consists of 14 residues. V was clipped by 1 base and J by 7 bases, with 13 bases between them. Germline V gene sequence: CDR1 SGHTA, CDR2 FQGNSA. CDR3 nucleotides: TGTGCCAGCAGCTTAGGGCATGGAATTAGTGAAGCTTTCTTT. Translating gives CASSLGHGISEAFF.

This clonotype was seen more than once but under ten times. The chain employs TRBV27 and TRBJ2-2; TRBD1 matches at 12 bases. The CDR3 covers 20 residues. With 3 bases clipped from V and 4 bases from J, the junction kept 15 bases outside the gene matches. The germline gives CDR1 MNHEY, CDR2 SMNVEV (reference sequence). CDR3 sequence reads: CASSLTARGTGGRGTGELFF. In DNA form, the CDR3 reads TGTGCCAGCAGTTTGACCGCCCGCGGGACAGGGGGCCGGGGCACCGGGGAGCTGTTTTTT.

The CDR3 DNA reads TGCAGTGCTAGAGAAGACGCGAACACCGGGGAGCTGTTTTTT. Translation gives CSAREDANTGELFF. V and J are TRBV20-1 and TRBJ2-2; D is undetermined. The CDR3 loop spans 14 amino acids. V was pared by 0 bases and J by 0 bases, with 5 bases between. Germline CDR1 and CDR2: DFQATT and SNEGSKA (reference sequence).

The chain couples TRBV10-3 to TRBJ2-3, with D unresolved. Germline assignment: CDR1 ENHRY and CDR2 SYGVKD. Trimming left V 5 bases short and J 3 bases short, with 12 bases between. The CDR3 contains 14 residues. Written as DNA, the CDR3 is TGTGCCATCAGTATCCGGCCGACGACAGATACGCAGTATTTT. This encodes CAISIRPTTDTQYF.

The gene calls are TRBV29-1 and TRBJ1-1, with a weak D call TRBD1 (5 bases). V shed 6 bases and J shed 4 bases, with 12 bases lying between them. There are 12 residues in the CDR3. The germline V gene has CDR1 SQVTM and CDR2 ANQGSEA. As DNA, the CDR3 is TGCAGCGTCGACCGGGGCGGCACTGAAGCTTTCTTT. This sequence encodes CSVDRGGTEAFF.

This clonotype occurred a few times. The chain combines TRBV6-2 or TRBV6-3 with TRBJ1-5; D is perhaps TRBD1 (5 bases). The germline gives CDR1 MNHEY, CDR2 SVGEGT. The CDR3 covers 17 residues. Trimming stripped 0 bases from V and 2 bases from J, with 14 bases between. The CDR3 DNA reads as TGTGCCAGCAGTTACTCTCGAGGGGAGGTTGGCAATCAGCCCCAGCATTTT. Translated, it gives CASSYSRGEVGNQPQHF.

The J gene is TRBJ2-7, the V gene TRBV20-1, with TRBD2 matching over 11 bases. Germline CDR1 DFQATT, CDR2 SNEGSKA (reference sequence). The CDR3 is 13 amino acids. Trimming cost V 6 bases and J 5 bases; bases outside gene matches: 6. CDR3 nucleotide sequence: TGCAGTGCCATTAGCGGGAGGGGCAACGAGCAGTACTTC. Translated: CSAISGRGNEQYF.

CDR3: CSARGTGGVEKLFF. The CDR3 bases are TGCAGTGCTAGAGGGACAGGGGGTGTGGAAAAACTGTTTTTT. The V call is TRBV20-1, the J call TRBJ1-4; TRBD1 aligns across 10 bases. CDR1 is DFQATT, CDR2 SNEGSKA, per germline (reference sequence). With 1 base clipped from V and 8 bases from J, the junction kept 4 bases outside the gene matches. The CDR3 consists of 14 residues.

The chain's CDR3 is CASSIEGTTFDSNQPQHF. The CDR3 DNA follows: TGTGCCAGTAGTATAGAAGGGACTACCTTTGATAGCAATCAGCCCCAGCATTTT. V usage is TRBV19 and J usage is TRBJ1-5; possibly TRBD1 for D (5 bases). The CDR3 covers 18 residues. Looked up from germline, CDR1 is LNHDA and CDR2 is SQIVND (reference sequence). Trimming removed 0 bases from V and 0 bases from J, with 15 bases in between.

This clonotype was counted between two and nine times. The chain has TRBV20-1 and TRBJ1-2, with 9 nucleotides matching TRBD1. The germline CDR1 and CDR2 sequences are DFQATT and SNEGSKA (reference sequence). This CDR3 comprises 16 residues. With V trimmed by 0 bases and J by 1 base, 6 bases remained unmatched. CDR3 sequence (DNA): TGCAGTGCTAGAGATCGTGACAGGGGGTTTAACTATGGCTACACCTTC. Translating it yields CSARDRDRGFNYGYTF.

The chain uses TRBV20-1 and TRBJ2-7, with TRBD1 matching 9 bases. CDR1 DFQATT and CDR2 SNEGSKA come from the germline V gene (reference sequence). V gave up 0 bases and J gave up 2 bases; unmatched junction bases: 5. The CDR3 runs to 15 residues. CDR3 sequence (DNA): TGCAGTGCTAGAGATCACCGGACAGGGGCCTACGAGCAGTACTTC. It codes for CSARDHRTGAYEQYF.

CDR3: CSAALASWSTDTQYF. The CDR3 DNA reads TGCAGTGCGGCTTTAGCGAGCTGGAGCACAGATACGCAGTATTTT. The rearrangement joins TRBV20-1 to TRBJ2-3; D might be TRBD2 (5 bases). The CDR3 has 15 amino acids. Germline CDR1 and CDR2: DFQATT and SNEGSKA (reference sequence). V lost 6 bases to trimming and J lost 0 bases, with 16 bases between them.

V usage is TRBV6-1 and J usage is TRBJ2-5; weak D call: TRBD2 (6 bases). This CDR3 has 13 residues. Trimming shortened V by 7 bases and J by 4 bases, and 13 bases separated the two germline ends. Germline V gives CDR1 MNHNS, CDR2 SASEGT. CDR3 DNA sequence: TGTGCCAGCACCCGAGGAGGGGCAGAGACCCAGTACTTC. Translating gives CASTRGGAETQYF.

In its sample, this clonotype was seen a few times. As DNA, the CDR3 is TGCGCCAGCAGCGAAGGAGGGACAGGGGGGCCCTACGAGCAGTACTTC. It translates to CASSEGGTGGPYEQYF. This chain uses TRBV5-1 with TRBJ2-7, with 11 bases matching TRBD1. CDR3 length equals 16 residues. Per the germline V gene, CDR1 is SGHRS and CDR2 is YFSETQ. J was trimmed by 2 bases and V by 4 bases; bases with no gene match: 8.

The chain carries TRBV5-4 and TRBJ1-2; unclear D gene. Germline lookup yields CDR1 SGHNT and CDR2 YYREEE (reference sequence). The germline V and J ends were trimmed by 4 bases and 4 bases, with 14 bases remaining between them. This CDR3 comprises 14 residues. CDR3 loop: CASSPGLESYGYTF. The DNA for the CDR3 is TGTGCCAGCAGCCCCGGCCTTGAGAGCTATGGCTACACCTTC.

This clonotype has only one observation. The chain links TRBV5-1 to TRBJ2-7; TRBD2 matches 15 bases. The J call may not be correct, given that the DNA end is closer to TRBJ2-5. Germline values: CDR1 SGHRS, CDR2 YFSETQ. CDR3 length equals 15 residues. CDR3 nucleotides: TGCGCCAGCAGCCCCGGACTAGCGGGAGGGGAGACCCAGTACTTC. Amino acids: CASSPGLAGGETQYF.

The CDR3 DNA follows: TGTGCCAGCAGACCGACAGGGGGCTCCGACGTCAGCTACACCTTC. As protein: CASRPTGGSDVSYTF. This chain joins TRBV6-1 and TRBJ1-2; 10 nucleotides align to TRBD1. The ends lost 6 bases at V and 9 bases at J; junction bases unmatched: 13. CDR1 is MNHNS and CDR2 is SASEGT in the germline V gene. The CDR3 spans 15 residues.

The chain is built from TRBV6-1 and TRBJ1-4, with D hard to call. The germline V gene encodes CDR1 MNHNS and CDR2 SASEGT. Trimming cost V 10 bases and J 0 bases, with 15 bases left between them. The CDR3 is 15 amino acids. As DNA, the CDR3 is TGTGCCACTTGCCGAGGTGATGCAACTAATGAAAAACTGTTTTTT. Protein sequence: CATCRGDATNEKLFF.

This clonotype is a singleton in its sample. V and J are TRBV6-2 or TRBV6-3 and TRBJ1-1; D may be TRBD1 (5 bases). Germline assignment: CDR1 MNHEY and CDR2 SVGEGT. V lost 0 bases to trimming and J lost 0 bases, with 11 bases between them. This CDR3 comprises 16 residues. CDR3 residues: CASSYSNRQLNTEAFF. DNA for the CDR3: TGTGCCAGCAGTTACTCGAACCGACAGCTGAACACTGAAGCTTTCTTT.

This clonotype has a single count. V and J are TRBV2 and TRBJ2-7; D possibly uses TRBD1 or TRBD2 (5 bases each). The CDR3 totals 15 residues. V was clipped by 5 bases and J by 6 bases, with 20 bases between them. Per germline, CDR1 SNHLY and CDR2 FYNNEI. The CDR3 reads CASSLRDPPAGEQYF. CDR3 in DNA: TGTGCCAGCAGTCTCCGGGACCCCCCGGCGGGCGAGCAGTACTTC.